Described below is a single T cell receptor beta chain sequence and its context. The source of the sample is a study of blood T cell repertoires in COVID-19. In the study overall: Collection of acute and convalescent COVID-19 samples took place in the United States, Italy and Spain. Sample material is recorded as cDNA or gDNA derived from T cells, B-cell-depleted T cells, or PBMCs.

Here immunoSEQ multiplex PCR was the method, and the copy in TCRdb shows in-frame clones only, minus some. The sample yields about 120,000 clones, about four fifths seen once. This CDR3 is 14 amino acids long. V was trimmed by 4 bases and J by 8 bases, leaving 15 bases between them. Germline lookup yields CDR1 SEHNR and CDR2 FQNEAQ (reference sequence). This sequence joins TRBV7-9 and TRBJ2-1; the D is unclear. The sequenced sample consisted of peripheral blood. This clonotype was sampled from a woman older than 75 with acute or convalescent COVID-19. Here the CDR3 reads CASSSSISNDEQFF. For the CDR3, the DNA is TGTGCCAGCAGCTCCAGTATTAGCAATGATGAGCAGTTCTTC.